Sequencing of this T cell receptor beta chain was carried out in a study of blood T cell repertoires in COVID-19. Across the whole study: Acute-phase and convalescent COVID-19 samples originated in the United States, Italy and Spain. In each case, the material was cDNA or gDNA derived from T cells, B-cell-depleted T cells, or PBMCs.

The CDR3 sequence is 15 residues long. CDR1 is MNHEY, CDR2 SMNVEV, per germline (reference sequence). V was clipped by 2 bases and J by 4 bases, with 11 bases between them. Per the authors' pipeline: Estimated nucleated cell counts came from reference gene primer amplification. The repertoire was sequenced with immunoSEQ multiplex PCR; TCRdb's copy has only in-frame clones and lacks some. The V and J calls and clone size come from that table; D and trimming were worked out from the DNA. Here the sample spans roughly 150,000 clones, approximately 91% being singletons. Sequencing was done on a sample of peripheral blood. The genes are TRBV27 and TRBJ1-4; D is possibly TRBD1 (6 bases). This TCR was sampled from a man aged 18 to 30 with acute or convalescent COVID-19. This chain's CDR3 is CASSLGAGVNEKLFF. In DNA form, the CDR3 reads TGTGCCAGCAGTTTAGGGGCAGGGGTTAATGAAAAACTGTTTTTT.